The 27 T cell receptor beta chains given below trace back to one sample, sequenced in a study of T cells in Graves' hyperthyroidism and ophthalmopathy. Regions amplified from RNA transcripts were the TCR beta CDR3 regions. HTBI primers drove first-round RT-PCR of the TCR CDR3. In TCRdb, the multiplex PCR reads were re-called with MiXCR into one record per CDR3 protein. Of approximately 350,000 distinct CDR3 sequences listed, roughly 15% are singletons. Sequencing was performed on blood. Receptors were obtained from a woman aged 60-75 years with Graves' ophthalmopathy.

The sample holds many counts of this clonotype. The chain couples TRBV28 to TRBJ2-2; 7 bases map to TRBD2. The CDR3 has 16 residues. The V gene's germline CDR1 is MDHEN and CDR2 SYDVKM. The J segment lost 1 base and the V segment lost 1 base, leaving 3 bases of the junction unmatched. DNA for the CDR3: TGTGCCAGCAGTTTATCAGGCGGGAGGAACACCGGGGAGCTGTTTTTT. This encodes CASSLSGGRNTGELFF.

This chain uses TRBV20-1 with TRBJ2-1; 14 bases map to TRBD2. V was clipped by 5 bases and J by 4 bases; unmatched bases: 4. Germline V gene sequence: CDR1 DFQATT, CDR2 SNEGSKA (reference sequence). The CDR3 spans 15 residues. In DNA form, the CDR3 reads TGCAGTGCTCTGGGGACTAGCGGGAGTTACAATGAGCAGTTCTTC. Protein sequence: CSALGTSGSYNEQFF.

The rearrangement uses TRBV10-3 and TRBJ1-3; D is perhaps TRBD1 (5 bases). CDR1 and CDR2 (germline): ENHRY, SYGVKD. V was pared by 0 bases and J by 2 bases, with 8 bases between. The CDR3 is 15 residues long. The DNA for the CDR3 is TGTGCCATCAGTGAGTCAGGGGTAGCTGGAAACACCATATATTTT. It is translated as CAISESGVAGNTIYF.

This clonotype was recorded many times. The rearrangement links TRBV7-2 to TRBJ1-2, with TRBD1 matching 10 bases. This CDR3 is 14 amino acids long. V dropped 0 bases and J dropped 8; count of bases not matched to a gene: 3. Germline assignment: CDR1 SGHTA and CDR2 FQGNSA. The CDR3: CASSLAGTGEGYTF. The CDR3 nucleotides read TGTGCCAGCAGCTTAGCGGGGACAGGGGAAGGCTACACCTTC.

V usage is TRBV5-5 and J usage is TRBJ2-1; D is perhaps TRBD2 (5 bases). The length of the CDR3 is 13 residues. Germline CDR1 and CDR2: SGHKS and YYEKEE (reference sequence). Trimming left V 5 bases short and J 8 bases short, with 14 bases between. In nucleotides, the CDR3 is TGTGCCAGCAGGAGTAGTGTCGGGGATGAGCAGTTCTTC. Encoded protein: CASRSSVGDEQFF. The whole variable domain, filled in from reference TRBV5-5 and TRBJ2-1, reads DAGVTQSPTHLIKTRGQQVTLRCSPISGHKSVSWYQQVLGQGPQFIFQYYEKEERGRGNFPDRFSARQFPNYSSELNVNALLLGDSALYLCASRSSVGDEQFFGPGTRLTVL.

At least ten counts were recorded for this clonotype. The chain recombines TRBV2 with TRBJ2-7, with a tentative D call TRBD2 (5 bases). The CDR3 consists of 14 residues. The germline V gene encodes CDR1 SNHLY and CDR2 FYNNEI. The V gene lost 6 bases and the J gene lost 3 bases, with 15 bases spanning the gap. The CDR3 reads CASRGSGVNYEQYF. The CDR3 region has the DNA TGTGCCAGCAGAGGTTCCGGGGTGAACTACGAGCAGTACTTC.

This clonotype was counted ten times or more. The chain is built from TRBV27 and TRBJ2-7; D is perhaps TRBD2 (5 bases). CDR3 length equals 14 residues. Germline CDR1 MNHEY, CDR2 SMNVEV (reference sequence). V lost 10 bases and J 4 bases, leaving 20 bases between the germline ends. In nucleotides, the CDR3 is TGTGCCACCCGAAGGTTGGAGGAATCATACGAGCAGTACTTC. Protein product: CATRRLEESYEQYF.

This chain links TRBV12-3 or TRBV12-4 with TRBJ2-1; D is possibly TRBD1 (6 bases). This CDR3 spans 12 amino acids. The germline V and J ends were trimmed by 6 bases and 10 bases, with 13 bases remaining between them. The CDR3 is CASRSQGREQFF. The CDR3 nucleotides are TGTGCCAGCAGGTCCCAGGGGCGAGAGCAGTTCTTC.

In its sample, this clonotype was seen many times. This chain uses TRBV15 with TRBJ1-4, with D possibly being TRBD1 (5 bases). The CDR3 extends over 14 amino acids. Germline-derived CDR1 and CDR2 are LNHNV and YYDKDF (reference sequence). The V and J ends lost 1 base and 6 bases respectively, with 9 bases between them. The DNA for the CDR3 is TGTGCCACCAGCAGAGTGGGGGGGGATGAAAAACTGTTTTTT. This codes for CATSRVGGDEKLFF.

This clonotype has at least ten counts. CDR3 DNA: TGTGCCAGCACCCATGGCGCTAACTATGGCTACACCTTC. Its protein is CASTHGANYGYTF. This chain uses TRBV28 with TRBJ1-2; D is unclear. Trimming removed 7 bases at V and 0 bases at J, with 9 bases between. CDR3 length equals 13 residues. Germline assignment: CDR1 MDHEN and CDR2 SYDVKM.

This clonotype was counted many times. The V call is TRBV28, the J call TRBJ2-5; D could derive from TRBD1 or TRBD2 (6 bases each). The ends were cut back, 10 bases at V and 10 bases at J, with 19 bases in the middle. The CDR3 spans 12 residues. Germline loops: CDR1 MDHEN, CDR2 SYDVKM. CDR3 sequence reads: CAISGTGAHQYF. The CDR3, as DNA: TGTGCCATTTCCGGAACGGGGGCCCACCAGTACTTC. Full variable domain (remainder filled in from reference TRBV28 and TRBJ2-5): DVKVTQSSRYLVKRTGEKVFLECVQDMDHENMFWYRQDPGLGLRLIYFSYDVKMKEKGDIPEGYSVSREKKERFSLILESASTNQTSMYLCAISGTGAHQYFGPGTRLLVL.

This rearrangement joins TRBV19 to TRBJ2-1; D is undetermined. The CDR3 extends over 15 amino acids. The V and J ends lost 2 bases and 7 bases respectively, with 15 bases between them. CDR1 LNHDA and CDR2 SQIVND come from the germline V gene (reference sequence). The CDR3 loop is CASSIRRPSSNEQFF. For the CDR3, the DNA is TGTGCCAGTAGTATAAGGCGCCCATCCTCTAATGAGCAGTTCTTC.

The V and J genes are TRBV24-1 and TRBJ2-3, with 7 nucleotides matching TRBD2. Unmatched junction bases numbered 3, after V lost 5 bases and J lost 5 bases. The germline CDR1 and CDR2 sequences are KGHDR and SFDVKD. This CDR3 has 13 residues. The CDR3 nucleotides are TGTGCCACCAGTGTCGCTAGCGGAGATACGCAGTATTTT. Encoded protein: CATSVASGDTQYF.

This clonotype has ten or more counts. V usage is TRBV2 and J usage is TRBJ2-7, with D possibly matching TRBD2 (5 bases). The CDR3 spans 11 residues. V lost 8 bases and J 2 bases, leaving 7 bases between the germline ends. Germline V CDR1 and CDR2: SNHLY, FYNNEI. The CDR3 DNA sequence: TGTGCCAGCGAGGGTCCCTACGAGCAGTACTTC. This codes for CASEGPYEQYF. Using reference TRBV2 and TRBJ2-7 for the parts outside the CDR3, the full variable domain is EPEVTQTPSHQVTQMGQEVILRCVPISNHLYFYWYRQILGQKVEFLVSFYNNEISEKSEIFDDQFSVERPDGSNFTLKIRSTKLEDSAMYFCASEGPYEQYFGPGTRLTVT.

V usage is TRBV7-2 and J usage is TRBJ1-1, with D perhaps matching TRBD1 (6 bases). This CDR3 region has 13 residues. From germline, CDR1 is SGHTA and CDR2 FQGNSA. The V gene lost 1 base and the J gene lost 9 bases, with 12 bases spanning the gap. CDR3 in amino acids: CASSLGGGAQAFF. The CDR3 coding sequence is TGTGCCAGCAGCTTAGGGGGGGGGGCCCAAGCTTTCTTT. The entire variable domain, with the rest obtained from reference TRBV7-2 and TRBJ1-1, is as follows: GAGVSQSPSNKVTEKGKDVELRCDPISGHTALYWYRQSLGQGLEFLIYFQGNSAPDKSGLPSDRFSAERTGGSVSTLTIQRTQQEDSAVYLCASSLGGGAQAFFGQGTRLTVV.

There are many counts of this clonotype. The gene calls are TRBV30 and TRBJ2-7, with D possibly matching TRBD2 (6 bases). This CDR3 is built from 13 residues. Germline V gives CDR1 GTSNPN, CDR2 SVGIG (reference sequence). Trimming took off 2 bases at V and 3 bases at J, with 11 bases between the two ends. The CDR3 loop is CAWSRGRSYEQYF. The DNA for the CDR3 is TGTGCCTGGAGTCGGGGGAGAAGCTACGAGCAGTACTTC.

The V call is TRBV12-3 or TRBV12-4, the J call TRBJ2-3; unclear D gene. V lost 7 bases, J lost 0 bases, and 14 bases lay in between. The CDR3 is made up of 15 amino acids. CDR3 nucleotide sequence: TGTGCCAGCACCTTAAGGTGGAGAAGCACAGATACGCAGTATTTT. Its protein is CASTLRWRSTDTQYF.

This clonotype was observed many times. This chain connects TRBV20-1 to TRBJ2-3, with a possible D match to TRBD2 (6 bases). V was pared by 4 bases and J by 2 bases, with 13 bases between. There are 14 residues in the CDR3. CDR1 DFQATT and CDR2 SNEGSKA come from the germline V gene (reference sequence). This chain's CDR3 is CSATSSVSTDTQYF. The CDR3, as DNA: TGCAGTGCTACCTCTAGCGTCTCCACAGATACGCAGTATTTT.

This clonotype has a count of ten or more. The chain couples TRBV2 to TRBJ1-1, with a weak D call TRBD1 (6 bases). Trimming took off 2 bases at V and 8 bases at J, with 9 bases between the two ends. The CDR3 has 12 residues. Per germline, CDR1 SNHLY and CDR2 FYNNEI. DNA of the CDR3: TGTGCCAGCAGTGAATTGGGGACAGAAGCTTTCTTT. Translation: CASSELGTEAFF.

This clonotype was picked up a small number of times. The chain employs TRBV12-3 or TRBV12-4 and TRBJ2-5, with TRBD1 matching 12 bases. The V segment lost 6 bases and the J segment 5 bases; nucleotides outside the gene matches: 16. The CDR3 extends over 18 amino acids. The DNA of the CDR3 is TGTGCCAGCAGCCCAAGATCTCGGGACAGGGGGCGCTTGGAGACCCAGTACTTC. Amino acids: CASSPRSRDRGRLETQYF.

Many counts were recorded for this clonotype. The chain combines TRBV7-6 with TRBJ2-7; TRBD2 matches 11 bases. The J segment lost 5 bases and the V segment lost 4 bases, leaving 10 bases of the junction unmatched. The CDR3 consists of 16 residues. Germline CDR1 reads SGHVS; CDR2 reads FNYEAQ. The DNA for the CDR3 is TGTGCCAGCAGCTCGGGACTAGCGGCCCCTGGCGACGAGCAGTACTTC. This translates into CASSSGLAAPGDEQYF.

Points on this clonotype: No conserved phenylalanine or tryptophan ends this CDR3, so it is likely a read error. V and J are TRBV20-1 and TRBJ2-1; 8 positions agree with TRBD2. Germline V gene sequence: CDR1 DFQATT, CDR2 SNEGSKA (reference sequence). The CDR3 consists of 15 residues. V was pared by 3 bases and J by 0 bases, with 4 bases of the junction left unmatched. CDR3 nucleotide sequence: TGCAGTGCTAGCAGGAGCGGGAGCTCCTACAATGAGCAGTTCATC. This translates into CSASRSGSSYNEQFI.

This clonotype has a count of ten or more. V usage is TRBV19 and J usage is TRBJ1-1; D is possibly TRBD1 (6 bases). The V end was cut by 6 bases, the J end by 5 bases, with 13 bases between. The CDR3 consists of 13 residues. Germline CDR1 reads LNHDA; CDR2 reads SQIVND (reference sequence). DNA of the CDR3: TGTGCCAGTAGCCCAGGGGCGCATACTGAAGCTTTCTTT. Amino acids: CASSPGAHTEAFF.

This clonotype appeared a few times. V is TRBV20-1 and J is TRBJ2-3; 9 bases agree with TRBD1. Per the germline V gene, CDR1 is DFQATT and CDR2 is SNEGSKA (reference sequence). The ends lost 3 bases at V and 3 bases at J; junction bases unmatched: 19. The CDR3 loop spans 19 amino acids. CDR3 in DNA: TGCAGTGCTAGCGGCTACACAGGGGGCCCAACCTTAGCGACAGATACGCAGTATTTT. As protein: CSASGYTGGPTLATDTQYF.

Concerning this clonotype: Since a much larger clone is just one base distant, this may be a read error. The chain uses TRBV6-5 and TRBJ2-7; 9 bases line up with TRBD1. This CDR3 spans 14 amino acids. The germline V gene encodes CDR1 MNHEY and CDR2 SVGAGI. This CDR3 is CASSWDRERYGQYF. The CDR3 DNA follows: TGTGCCAGCAGTTGGGACAGGGAGCGCTACGGGCAGTACTTC.

This clonotype was found a few times. The rearrangement joins TRBV12-3 or TRBV12-4 to TRBJ1-3; D remains ambiguous. This CDR3 region has 13 residues. V lost 6 bases and J 4 bases, leaving 10 bases between the germline ends. Here the CDR3 DNA reads TGTGCCAGCAGCATAAAGACAGGAAACACCATATATTTT. This translates into CASSIKTGNTIYF.

CDR3 DNA: TGTGCCAGCAGCTTAGTGACAGGGGGTCCCTACAATGAGCAGTTCTTC. It is translated as CASSLVTGGPYNEQFF. The gene calls are TRBV13 and TRBJ2-1, with 9 bases aligning to TRBD1. The CDR3 has 16 residues. V lost 1 base to trimming and J lost 2 bases; unmatched junction nucleotides: 3. CDR1 is PRHDT, CDR2 FYEKMQ, per germline (reference sequence).